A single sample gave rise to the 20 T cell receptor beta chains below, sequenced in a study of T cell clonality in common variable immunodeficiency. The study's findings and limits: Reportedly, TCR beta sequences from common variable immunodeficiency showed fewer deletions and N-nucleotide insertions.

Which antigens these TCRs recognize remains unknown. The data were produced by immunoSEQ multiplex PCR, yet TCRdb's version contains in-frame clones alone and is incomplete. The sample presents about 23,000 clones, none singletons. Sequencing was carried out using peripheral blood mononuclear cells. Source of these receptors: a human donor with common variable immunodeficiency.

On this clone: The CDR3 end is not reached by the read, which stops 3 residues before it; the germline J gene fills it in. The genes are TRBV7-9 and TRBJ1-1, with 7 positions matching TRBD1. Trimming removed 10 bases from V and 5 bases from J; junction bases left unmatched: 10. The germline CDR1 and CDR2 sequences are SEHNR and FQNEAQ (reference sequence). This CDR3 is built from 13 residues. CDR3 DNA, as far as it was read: TGTGCCATCGACCGGGCAGGGGGTACTGAA. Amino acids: CAIDRAGGTE. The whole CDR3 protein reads CAIDRAGGTEAFF.

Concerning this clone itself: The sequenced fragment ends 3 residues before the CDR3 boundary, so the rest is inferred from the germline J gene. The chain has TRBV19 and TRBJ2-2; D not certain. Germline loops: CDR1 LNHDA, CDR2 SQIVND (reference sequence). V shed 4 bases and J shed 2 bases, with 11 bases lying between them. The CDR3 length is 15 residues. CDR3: CASSSRVINTGELFF. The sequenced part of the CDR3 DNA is TGTGCCAGTAGTAGTCGGGTTATCAACACCGGGGAG.

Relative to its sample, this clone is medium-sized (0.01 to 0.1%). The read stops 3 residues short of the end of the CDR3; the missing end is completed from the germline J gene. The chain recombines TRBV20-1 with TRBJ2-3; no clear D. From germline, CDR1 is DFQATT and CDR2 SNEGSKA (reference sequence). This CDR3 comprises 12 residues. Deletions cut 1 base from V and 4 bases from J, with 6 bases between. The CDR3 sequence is CSARVAADTQYF. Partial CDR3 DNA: TGCAGTGCTAGAGTGGCGGCAGATACG.

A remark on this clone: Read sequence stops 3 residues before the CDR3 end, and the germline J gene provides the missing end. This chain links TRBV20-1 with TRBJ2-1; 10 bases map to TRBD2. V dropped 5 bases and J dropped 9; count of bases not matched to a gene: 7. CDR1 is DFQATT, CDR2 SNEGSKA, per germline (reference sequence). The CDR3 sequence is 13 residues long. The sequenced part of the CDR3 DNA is TGCAGTGCTGGGACTAGCGTTTTCGGTGAG. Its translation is CSAGTSVFGE. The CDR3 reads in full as CSAGTSVFGEQFF.

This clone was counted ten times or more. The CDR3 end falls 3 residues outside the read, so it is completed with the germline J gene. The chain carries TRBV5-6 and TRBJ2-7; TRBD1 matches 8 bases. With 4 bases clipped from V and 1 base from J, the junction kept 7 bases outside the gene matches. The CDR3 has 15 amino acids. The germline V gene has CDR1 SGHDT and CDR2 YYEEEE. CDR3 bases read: TGTGCCAGCAGCCTGCAGGGGGCGGCTTCCTACGAG. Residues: CASSLQGAASYE. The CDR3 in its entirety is CASSLQGAASYEQYF.

The CDR3 protein is CAWSPGLAGQETQYF. The sequenced CDR3 bases are TGTGCCTGGAGTCCCGGACTAGCGGGGCAAGAGACC. The rearrangement joins TRBV30 to TRBJ2-5, with 12 bases fitting TRBD2. The read comes to an end 3 residues before the CDR3 does, leaving the germline J gene to fill in the end. The germline CDR1 and CDR2 sequences are GTSNPN and SVGIG (reference sequence). The CDR3 is 15 amino acids. V lost 2 bases and J lost 2; bases outside the gene matches: 3.

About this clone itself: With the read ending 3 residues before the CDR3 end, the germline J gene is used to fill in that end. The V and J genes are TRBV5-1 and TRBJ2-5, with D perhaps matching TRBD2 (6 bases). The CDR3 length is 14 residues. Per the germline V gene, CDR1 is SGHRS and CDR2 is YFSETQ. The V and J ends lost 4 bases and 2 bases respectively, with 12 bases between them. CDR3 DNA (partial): TGCGCCAGCAGCGTTGGCGGGGCTCAAGAGACC. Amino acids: CASSVGGAQET. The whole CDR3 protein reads CASSVGGAQETQYF.

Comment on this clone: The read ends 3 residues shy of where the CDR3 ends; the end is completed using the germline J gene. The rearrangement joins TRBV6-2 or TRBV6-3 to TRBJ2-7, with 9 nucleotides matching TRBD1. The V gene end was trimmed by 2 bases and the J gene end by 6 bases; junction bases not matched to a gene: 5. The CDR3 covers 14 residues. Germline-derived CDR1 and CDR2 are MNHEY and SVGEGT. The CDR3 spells CASSYPGQGAEQYF. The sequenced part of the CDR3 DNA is TGTGCCAGCAGTTACCCGGGACAGGGAGCCGAG.

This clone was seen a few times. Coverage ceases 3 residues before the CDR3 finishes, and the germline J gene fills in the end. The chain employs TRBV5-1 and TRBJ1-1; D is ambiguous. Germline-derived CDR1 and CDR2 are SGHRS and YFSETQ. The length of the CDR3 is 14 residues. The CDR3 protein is CASRESTGLVEAFF. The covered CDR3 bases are TGCGCCAGCAGAGAATCAACGGGGTTGGTAGAA.

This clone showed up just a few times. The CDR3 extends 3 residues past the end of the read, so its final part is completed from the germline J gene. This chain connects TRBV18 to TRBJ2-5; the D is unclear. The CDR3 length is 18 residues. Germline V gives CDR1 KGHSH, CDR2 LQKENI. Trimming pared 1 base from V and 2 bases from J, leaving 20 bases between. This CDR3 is CASSPLRVEPPLQETQYF. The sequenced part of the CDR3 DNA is TGTGCCAGCTCACCACTCCGGGTCGAACCCCCTCTTCAAGAGACC.

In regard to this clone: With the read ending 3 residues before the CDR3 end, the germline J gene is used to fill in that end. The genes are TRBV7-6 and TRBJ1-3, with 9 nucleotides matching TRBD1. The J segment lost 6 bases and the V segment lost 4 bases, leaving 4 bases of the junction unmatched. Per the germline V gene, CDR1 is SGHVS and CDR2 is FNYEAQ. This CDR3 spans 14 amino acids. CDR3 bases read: TGTGCCAGCAGCTCCACAGGGGGCGCAAACACC. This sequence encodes CASSSTGGANT. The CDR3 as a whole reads CASSSTGGANTIYF.

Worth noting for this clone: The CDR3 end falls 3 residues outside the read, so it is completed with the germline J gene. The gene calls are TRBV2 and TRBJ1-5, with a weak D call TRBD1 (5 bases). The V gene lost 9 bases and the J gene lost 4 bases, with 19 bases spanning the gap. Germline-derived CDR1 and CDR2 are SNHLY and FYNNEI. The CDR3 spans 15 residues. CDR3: CASRDGLSGNQPQHF. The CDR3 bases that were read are TGTGCCAGTCGGGACGGATTGAGCGGGAATCAGCCC.

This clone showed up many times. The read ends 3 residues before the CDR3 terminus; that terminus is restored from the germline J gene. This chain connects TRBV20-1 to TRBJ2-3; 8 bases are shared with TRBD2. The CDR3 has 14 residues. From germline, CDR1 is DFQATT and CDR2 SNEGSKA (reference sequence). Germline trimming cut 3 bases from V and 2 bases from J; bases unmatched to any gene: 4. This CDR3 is CSASSAGDTDTQYF. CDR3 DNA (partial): TGCAGTGCTAGTTCAGCGGGGGACACAGATACG.

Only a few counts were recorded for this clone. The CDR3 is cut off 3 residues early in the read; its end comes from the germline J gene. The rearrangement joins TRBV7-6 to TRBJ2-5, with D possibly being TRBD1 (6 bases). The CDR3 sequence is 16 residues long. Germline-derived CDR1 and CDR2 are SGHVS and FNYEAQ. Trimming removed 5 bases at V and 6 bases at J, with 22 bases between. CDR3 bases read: TGTGCCAGCAGCGCCGAAATATCAGGGGCGCGGAAGACC. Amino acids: CASSAEISGARKT. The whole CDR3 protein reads CASSAEISGARKTQYF.

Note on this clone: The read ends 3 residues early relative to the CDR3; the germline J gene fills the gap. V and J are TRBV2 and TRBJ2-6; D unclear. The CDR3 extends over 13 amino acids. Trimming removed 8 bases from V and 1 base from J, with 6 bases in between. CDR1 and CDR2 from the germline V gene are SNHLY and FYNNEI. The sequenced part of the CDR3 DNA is TGTGCCAGCTCGTATTCTGGGGCCAACGTC. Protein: CASSYSGANV. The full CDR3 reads CASSYSGANVLTF.

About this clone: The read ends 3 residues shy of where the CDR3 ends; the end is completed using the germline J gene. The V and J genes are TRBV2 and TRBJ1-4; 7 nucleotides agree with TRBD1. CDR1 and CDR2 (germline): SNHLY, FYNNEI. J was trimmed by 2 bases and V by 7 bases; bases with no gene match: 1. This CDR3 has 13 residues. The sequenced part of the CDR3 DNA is TGTGCCAGCAAAGGGGGCACTAATGAAAAA. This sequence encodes CASKGGTNEK. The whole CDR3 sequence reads CASKGGTNEKLFF. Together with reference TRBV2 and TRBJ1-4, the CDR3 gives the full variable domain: EPEVTQTPSHQVTQMGQEVILRCVPISNHLYFYWYRQILGQKVEFLVSFYNNEISEKSEIFDDQFSVERPDGSNFTLKIRSTKLEDSAMYFCASKGGTNEKLFFGSGTQLSVL.

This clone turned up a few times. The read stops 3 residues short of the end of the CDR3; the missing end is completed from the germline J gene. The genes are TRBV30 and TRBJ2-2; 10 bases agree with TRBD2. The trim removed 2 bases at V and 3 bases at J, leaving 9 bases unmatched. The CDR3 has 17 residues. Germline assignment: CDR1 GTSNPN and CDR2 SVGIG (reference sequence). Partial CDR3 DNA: TGTGCCTGGAGTCCCGGCCTAGCGGGAGCCCACACCGGGGAG. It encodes CAWSPGLAGAHTGE. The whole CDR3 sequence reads CAWSPGLAGAHTGELFF. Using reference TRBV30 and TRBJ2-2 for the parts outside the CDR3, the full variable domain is SQTIHQWPATLVQPVGSPLSLECTVEGTSNPNLYWYRQAAGRGLQLLFYSVGIGQISSEVPQNLSASRPQDRQFILSSKKLLLSDSGFYLCAWSPGLAGAHTGELFFGEGSRLTVL.

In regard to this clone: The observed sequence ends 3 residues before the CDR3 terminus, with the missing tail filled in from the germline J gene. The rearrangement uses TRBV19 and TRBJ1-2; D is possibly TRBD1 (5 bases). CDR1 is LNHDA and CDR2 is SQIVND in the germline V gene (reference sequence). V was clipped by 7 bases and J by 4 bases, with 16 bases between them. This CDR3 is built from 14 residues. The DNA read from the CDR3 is TGTGCCAGTATCTCTGACAGCCCAAGCTATGGC. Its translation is CASISDSPSYG. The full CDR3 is CASISDSPSYGYTF.

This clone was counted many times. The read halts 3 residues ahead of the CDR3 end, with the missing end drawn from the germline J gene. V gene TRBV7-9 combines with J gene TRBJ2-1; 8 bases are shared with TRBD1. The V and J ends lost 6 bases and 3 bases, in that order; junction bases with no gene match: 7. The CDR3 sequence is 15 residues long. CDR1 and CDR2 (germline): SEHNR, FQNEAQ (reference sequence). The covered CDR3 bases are TGTGCCAGCAGGCCAGGGGGCAGCGGCTACAATGAG. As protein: CASRPGGSGYNE. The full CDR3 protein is CASRPGGSGYNEQFF.

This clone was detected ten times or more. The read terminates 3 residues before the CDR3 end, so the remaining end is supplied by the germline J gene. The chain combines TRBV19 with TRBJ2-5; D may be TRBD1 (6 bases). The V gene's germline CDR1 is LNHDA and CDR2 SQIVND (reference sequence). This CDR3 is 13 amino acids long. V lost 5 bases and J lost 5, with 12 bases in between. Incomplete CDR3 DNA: TGTGCCAGTAGTTCTCAGGGGCGCGAGACC. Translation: CASSSQGRET. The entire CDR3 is CASSSQGRETQYF.